One sample yielded the 30 T cell receptor beta chains listed below, sequenced in a study of T cell responses to AZD1222 COVID-19 vaccine. TCRdb keeps only in-frame clones here, not all; method: immunoSEQ multiplex PCR. The sample includes 130,000 to 150,000 clones, around 90% of them seen just once. The sequencing used peripheral blood, collected on day 0 of AZD1222 vaccination. The source is an adult in good health.

V usage is TRBV2 and J usage is TRBJ2-3; 7 bases map to TRBD2. The CDR3 has 14 residues. The V segment lost 10 bases and the J segment 5 bases; nucleotides outside the gene matches: 12. Germline loops: CDR1 SNHLY, CDR2 FYNNEI. The CDR3 loop reads CATLNGREGDTQYF. The CDR3 nucleotides are TGTGCCACCCTGAACGGCAGGGAGGGAGATACGCAGTATTTT.

The CDR3 DNA sequence: TGTGCCAGCAGCCAAAAGGAGGGGACCTCTGGAAACACCATATATTTT. As protein: CASSQKEGTSGNTIYF. The chain is built from TRBV3-1 (or the pseudogene TRBV3-2) and TRBJ1-3; possibly TRBD1 for D (5 bases). This CDR3 spans 16 amino acids. In germline, CDR1 is LGHDT, CDR2 YNNKEL (reference sequence). Trimming cost V 2 bases and J 0 bases, with 11 bases left between them.

The V call is TRBV7-3, the J call TRBJ2-3, with TRBD1 matching 7 bases. Germline loops: CDR1 SGHTA, CDR2 FQGTGA. This CDR3 contains 15 residues. V shed 5 bases and J 0 bases; nucleotides not matched to a gene: 5. The chain's CDR3 is CASSLGQMSTDTQYF. Here the CDR3 DNA reads TGTGCCAGCAGCCTGGGACAGATGAGCACAGATACGCAGTATTTT.

The chain combines TRBV6-4 with TRBJ2-2, with TRBD2 matching over 7 bases. Germline V lookup: CDR1 MRHNA, CDR2 SNTAGT. The ends lost 3 bases at V and 7 bases at J; junction bases unmatched: 5. The CDR3 loop spans 14 amino acids. The CDR3 loop is CASSEAGMSGELFF. As DNA, the CDR3 is TGTGCCAGCAGTGAAGCGGGAATGAGCGGGGAGCTGTTTTTT.

To note about this clone: Compared with germline, one end of the junction differs, possibly owing to a read error. In DNA form, the CDR3 reads TGCGCCGGCAGGGACGGGGAGGGACAGGAGGCTTTCTTT. Encoded protein: CAGRDGEGQEAFF. The chain employs TRBV5-1 and TRBJ1-1; 8 bases align to TRBD1. Germline CDR1 and CDR2: SGHRS and YFSETQ. The CDR3 runs 13 residues.

The chain uses TRBV5-1 and TRBJ1-4, with D possibly matching TRBD1 (5 bases). The germline V and J ends were trimmed by 4 bases and 0 bases, with 13 bases remaining between them. Germline V gene lookup returns CDR1 SGHRS and CDR2 YFSETQ. This CDR3 is built from 16 residues. Here the CDR3 reads CASSPGTVTTNEKLFF. The CDR3 region has the DNA TGCGCCAGCAGCCCCGGGACCGTTACAACTAATGAAAAACTGTTTTTT.

This clone has more than one count but fewer than ten. The chain uses TRBV7-2 and TRBJ2-7, with a tentative D call TRBD1 (5 bases). This CDR3 comprises 13 residues. V was pared by 5 bases and J by 5 bases, with 13 bases between. The germline CDR1 and CDR2 sequences are SGHTA and FQGNSA. The chain's CDR3 is CASSPPGADEQYF. The CDR3 DNA reads as TGTGCCAGCAGCCCGCCTGGGGCGGACGAGCAGTACTTC.

This chain joins TRBV18 and TRBJ2-3, with 7 bases identical to TRBD1. The CDR3 length is 15 residues. V lost 6 bases and J lost 2; bases outside the gene matches: 8. Looked up from germline, CDR1 is KGHSH and CDR2 is LQKENI. Here the CDR3 reads CASSGLGTATDTQYF. CDR3 DNA sequence: TGTGCCAGCTCCGGCCTGGGGACAGCCACAGATACGCAGTATTTT.

This chain uses TRBV7-8 with TRBJ2-6; D is undetermined. This CDR3 is built from 16 residues. The germline V gene encodes CDR1 SGHVS and CDR2 FQNEAQ. V was pared by 5 bases and J by 0 bases, with 11 bases between. The CDR3 region is CASSPGRNSGANVLTF. Written as DNA, the CDR3 is TGTGCCAGCAGCCCCGGACGGAACTCTGGGGCCAACGTCCTGACTTTC.

The rearrangement links TRBV4-2 to TRBJ2-3; maybe TRBD2 (10 bases). V lost 4 bases and J lost 6, with 23 bases in between. The CDR3 is 17 residues long. Germline V gives CDR1 LGHNA, CDR2 YNFKEQ. DNA of the CDR3: TGTGCCAGCAGCCCAGCGGGGGGGGGACAGGGAGGCGATACGCAGTATTTT. Translated: CASSPAGGGQGGDTQYF.

The V and J genes are TRBV6-5 and TRBJ1-2, with TRBD1 identical over 9 bases. Trimming removed 4 bases from V and 7 bases from J; junction bases left unmatched: 4. The CDR3 covers 13 residues. Germline CDR1 is MNHEY and CDR2 is SVGAGI. The CDR3 loop is CASSFRDRAGYTF. As DNA, the CDR3 is TGTGCCAGCAGTTTCCGGGACAGGGCTGGCTACACCTTC.

This clone was found once. The chain employs TRBV6-4 and TRBJ2-1; 9 bases match TRBD2. Germline V gene sequence: CDR1 MRHNA, CDR2 SNTAGT. The J segment lost 2 bases and the V segment lost 5 bases, leaving 1 base of the junction unmatched. The CDR3 spans 14 residues. CDR3: CASSPSGTYNEQFF. CDR3 in DNA: TGTGCCAGCAGTCCTAGCGGGACCTACAATGAGCAGTTCTTC.

The rearrangement links TRBV4-3 to TRBJ2-5; 11 bases align to TRBD2. Germline V gene sequence: CDR1 LGHNA, CDR2 YSLEER. Germline trimming cut 1 base from V and 5 bases from J; bases unmatched to any gene: 12. This CDR3 contains 18 residues. The chain's CDR3 is CASSQGASGGMARETQYF. The CDR3 nucleotides read TGCGCCAGCAGCCAAGGGGCTAGCGGGGGGATGGCGCGCGAGACCCAGTACTTC.

This CDR3 is CASSPGRLREQYF. CDR3 DNA sequence: TGTGCCAGCAGTCCGGGGAGGTTGAGAGAGCAGTACTTC. The V call is TRBV14, the J call TRBJ2-7, with D maybe TRBD2 (6 bases). The germline V gene has CDR1 SGHDN and CDR2 FVKESK. The germline V and J ends were trimmed by 6 bases and 7 bases, with 16 bases remaining between them. The CDR3 runs 13 residues.

The chain links TRBV28 to TRBJ2-2, with TRBD2 matching over 7 bases. This CDR3 comprises 16 residues. Germline CDR1 and CDR2: MDHEN and SYDVKM. With 7 bases clipped from V and 4 bases from J, the junction kept 12 bases outside the gene matches. The CDR3 nucleotides read TGTGCCAGCACCCCCGTGGCGGGAGTAGTCACCGGGGAGCTGTTTTTT. This sequence encodes CASTPVAGVVTGELFF.

The chain links TRBV4-2 to TRBJ2-3; D perhaps matches TRBD1 (5 bases). The CDR3 is made up of 13 amino acids. With 1 base removed from V and 4 bases from J, the gap between germline ends came to 6 bases. The germline V gene has CDR1 LGHNA and CDR2 YNFKEQ. The chain's CDR3 is CASSQGQPDTQYF. DNA of the CDR3: TGTGCCAGCAGCCAAGGACAGCCAGATACGCAGTATTTT.

The V gene is TRBV10-3, the J gene TRBJ2-3, with TRBD1 matching over 10 bases. Germline CDR1 ENHRY, CDR2 SYGVKD. The trim removed 2 bases at V and 3 bases at J, leaving 5 bases unmatched. The CDR3 is made up of 16 amino acids. The CDR3 sequence is CAISEHGGQGTDTQYF. CDR3 nucleotides: TGTGCCATCAGTGAGCATGGGGGACAGGGGACAGATACGCAGTATTTT.

The gene calls are TRBV5-8 and TRBJ2-7; D not resolved. Trimming pared 4 bases from V and 1 base from J, leaving 12 bases between. The germline CDR1 and CDR2 sequences are SGHTS and YDEGEE. CDR3 length: 14 amino acids. CDR3 bases: TGTGCCAGCAGCGTGGAATATAATTCCTACGAGCAGTACTTC. Encoded protein: CASSVEYNSYEQYF.

This chain links TRBV19 with TRBJ1-1; D is undetermined. The ends were cut back, 1 base at V and 1 base at J, with 7 bases in the middle. The CDR3 runs 14 residues. Germline values: CDR1 LNHDA, CDR2 SQIVND (reference sequence). The CDR3 spells CASSIGARNTEAFF. DNA for the CDR3: TGTGCCAGTAGTATAGGGGCCAGGAACACTGAAGCTTTCTTT.

This chain connects TRBV28 to TRBJ1-5, with D possibly TRBD1 on 6 matching bases. Germline V CDR1 and CDR2: MDHEN, SYDVKM. The CDR3 has 15 residues. The germline V and J ends were trimmed by 9 bases and 0 bases, with 15 bases remaining between them. This chain's CDR3 is CASKERTDSNQPQHF. CDR3 nucleotide sequence: TGTGCCAGTAAAGAAAGGACAGATAGCAATCAGCCCCAGCATTTT.

The V gene is TRBV11-2, the J gene TRBJ1-1; 7 bases fit TRBD1. With V trimmed by 5 bases and J by 4 bases, 10 bases remained unmatched. Germline loops: CDR1 SGHAT, CDR2 FQNNGV. There are 15 residues in the CDR3. CDR3 in amino acids: CASSLRQGAGTEAFF. Here the CDR3 DNA reads TGTGCCAGCAGCCTCCGACAGGGCGCGGGCACTGAAGCTTTCTTT. Based on the CDR3 plus reference TRBV11-2 and TRBJ1-1, the full variable domain is EAGVAQSPRYKIIEKRQSVAFWCNPISGHATLYWYQQILGQGPKLLIQFQNNGVVDDSQLPKDRFSAERLKGVDSTLKIQPAKLEDSAVYLCASSLRQGAGTEAFFGQGTRLTVV.

CDR3 sequence reads: CASTAGAYEKLFF. CDR3 sequence (DNA): TGTGCCAGCACGGCAGGGGCTTACGAAAAACTGTTTTTT. The chain joins TRBV28 to TRBJ1-4, with D tentatively TRBD1 (6 bases). Germline V gene data show CDR1 as MDHEN and CDR2 as SYDVKM. Trimming shortened V by 7 bases and J by 8 bases, and 14 bases separated the two germline ends. The CDR3 runs 13 residues.

V is TRBV2 and J is TRBJ1-2, with a tentative D call TRBD1 (6 bases). Germline-derived CDR1 and CDR2 are SNHLY and FYNNEI. This CDR3 is built from 14 residues. V gave up 6 bases and J gave up 8 bases, with 19 bases separating them. The CDR3 is CASSPRGGLKGYTF. DNA for the CDR3: TGTGCCAGCAGCCCCCGGGGGGGGCTTAAGGGCTACACCTTC.

This rearrangement joins TRBV7-3 to TRBJ1-1; D gene unclear. V was cut by 6 bases and J by 1 base, with 9 bases left in between. From germline, CDR1 is SGHTA and CDR2 FQGTGA. CDR3 length: 13 residues. The CDR3 DNA reads as TGTGCCAGCAGTCCTAACACGAACACTGAAGCTTTCTTT. This codes for CASSPNTNTEAFF.

This clone is a singleton in its sample. Other DNA sequences in this sample translate to the same CDR3. The CDR3 here is CASSEAGGTYEQYF. CDR3 DNA sequence: TGTGCCAGCAGTGAGGCGGGGGGGACCTACGAGCAGTACTTC. This rearrangement joins TRBV2 to TRBJ2-7, with 9 bases aligning to TRBD2. The V gene end was trimmed by 3 bases and the J gene end by 2 bases; junction bases not matched to a gene: 2. Germline assignment: CDR1 SNHLY and CDR2 FYNNEI. The CDR3 consists of 14 residues.

The count of this clone is one. V and J are TRBV10-3 and TRBJ2-7; 8 nucleotides line up with TRBD1. Losses at the gene ends were 6 bases for V and 2 bases for J; bases not matched to a gene: 6. Looked up from germline, CDR1 is ENHRY and CDR2 is SYGVKD. The CDR3 runs to 14 residues. The CDR3 sequence is CAIRTQGAPYEQYF. The CDR3 DNA reads as TGTGCCATCAGGACTCAGGGGGCTCCCTACGAGCAGTACTTC.

V and J are TRBV9 and TRBJ2-5; TRBD2 agrees at 7 bases. CDR3 length equals 18 residues. Looked up from germline, CDR1 is SGDLS and CDR2 is YYNGEE. J gave up 3 bases and V 0 bases, and 14 bases lay outside the gene matches. The CDR3 DNA follows: TGTGCCAGCAGCGTAGGTGTCGGGGCGCTGGGGGGGGAAGAGACCCAGTACTTC. The encoded protein is CASSVGVGALGGEETQYF.

The V gene is TRBV18, the J gene TRBJ1-2, with D hard to call. V was trimmed by 0 bases and J by 7 bases, leaving 9 bases between them. Germline CDR1 reads KGHSH; CDR2 reads LQKENI. The CDR3 contains 13 residues. The DNA of the CDR3 is TGTGCCAGCTCACCACCCGGATACCCTGGCTACACCTTC. Its translation: CASSPPGYPGYTF.

The chain uses TRBV9 and TRBJ2-2; 10 positions match TRBD2. In germline, CDR1 is SGDLS, CDR2 YYNGEE. V was clipped by 9 bases and J by 2 bases; unmatched bases: 22. The CDR3 consists of 20 residues. DNA for the CDR3: TGTGCCAACGGGGACAGACTAAACCGGACTAGCGGTTACAACACCGGGGAGCTGTTTTTT. Its translation is CANGDRLNRTSGYNTGELFF.

V gene TRBV7-2 combines with J gene TRBJ1-4; TRBD1 matches at 8 bases. Germline CDR1 SGHTA, CDR2 FQGNSA. The J segment lost 0 bases and the V segment lost 3 bases, leaving 3 bases of the junction unmatched. This CDR3 spans 16 amino acids. CDR3 residues: CASSFLDRATNEKLFF. The CDR3 nucleotides read TGTGCCAGCAGCTTCCTGGACAGGGCAACTAATGAAAAACTGTTTTTT.